This entry features one TCR beta chain sequence. The data derive from a study of blood T cell repertoires in COVID-19. TCRdb's copy holds only in-frame clones and misses some; the assay was immunoSEQ multiplex PCR. The sample has fewer than 350,000 clones; approximately 87% are singletons. Germline CDR1 is MNHEY and CDR2 is SVGAGI. V was clipped by 2 bases and J by 0 bases, with 8 bases between them. This CDR3 is 15 amino acids long. The chain uses TRBV6-5 and TRBJ1-3; D uncertain. The receptor was derived from a woman aged 30 to 39 with COVID-19, enrolled during active disease. Specimen: peripheral blood. The CDR3 sequence is CASSYTESSGNTIYF. The CDR3, as DNA: TGTGCCAGCAGTTACACGGAGTCCTCTGGAAACACCATATATTTT.